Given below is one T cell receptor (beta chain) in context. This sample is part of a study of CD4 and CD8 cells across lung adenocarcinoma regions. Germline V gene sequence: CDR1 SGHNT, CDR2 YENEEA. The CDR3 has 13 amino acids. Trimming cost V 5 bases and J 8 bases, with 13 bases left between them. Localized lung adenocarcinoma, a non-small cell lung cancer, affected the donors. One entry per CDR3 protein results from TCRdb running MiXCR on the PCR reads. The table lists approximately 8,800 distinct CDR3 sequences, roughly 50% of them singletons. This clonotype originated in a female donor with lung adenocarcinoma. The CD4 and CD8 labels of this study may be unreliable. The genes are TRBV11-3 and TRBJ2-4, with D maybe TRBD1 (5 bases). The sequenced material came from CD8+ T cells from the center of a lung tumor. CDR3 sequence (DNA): TGTGCCAGCAGCCCGCGACAGCAGGACATTCAGTACTTC. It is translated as CASSPRQQDIQYF.